This record concerns one T cell receptor beta chain sequence. Its cognate antigen has yet to be identified. Per-base quality was not reported, and no clone a single base away is much larger than it. The time point label corresponds to: blood sample drawn before combined kidney and bone marrow transplant. Thawed PBMCs were FACS-sorted into unstimulated Tregs (CD4+CD25+CD127-), CD4+ non-Tregs (CD4+CD25-), CD4 cells and CD8 cells. Prior to Treg sorting, thawed PBMCs were rested overnight with 150 to 250 IU/ml IL-2 at 37 degrees C. The patients were several recipients of combined kidney and bone marrow transplants from the ITN036ST trial, and samples were available only from these trial subjects. Healthy control blood was processed to PBMCs by Ficoll density gradient and cryopreserved, and patient PBMCs were collected before and after transplant. The germline V and J ends show losses of 7 bases and 2 bases respectively, and no gene match explains 18 bases of the junction. From the cysteine up to the phenylalanine, the CDR3 has a length of 19 residues. Of the read, only the CDR3 DNA is kept; its 57 bases are in frame from base 1. CDR1 and CDR2 (SGHRS, YFSETQ) derive from the germline V gene.

The entry originates in a study of Tregs in tolerant kidney transplant recipients (dated by TCRdb to between 2017 and 2020). Study-level background: The transplants used related donors along with nonmyeloablative bone marrow transplantation, and in the human trials mixed chimerism was transient. The study applied TCRbeta sequencing to find donor-specific regulatory T cells before combined kidney and bone marrow transplantation and then followed those same cells after transplant.

For TCRbeta CDR3 sequencing, genomic DNA from the sorted cells was extracted using the QIAGEN DNeasy Blood and Tissue Kit. High-throughput TCRbeta CDR3 sequencing, including PCR amplification with bias correction and internal controls, was performed commercially through immunoSEQ. The published analysis was carried out like this. Unique productive TCRbeta sequences were defined by CDR3 nucleotide sequence where primers matched, otherwise by CDR3 amino acid sequence with Vbeta and Jbeta genes. To correct for sorting error, sequences found in more than one sorted population at a frequency ratio of 2:1 or less were discarded, and the remaining shared sequences were assigned to the population with the higher frequency. A sequence counted as donor-reactive if, in CFSE-low cells, the sequence had a frequency of at least 0.01% and was expanded at least 5-fold compared with unstimulated cells. Repertoire divergence was quantified by Jensen-Shannon divergence using the top 100 TCRbeta sequences ranked by frequency. When a sample had multiple sequencing runs, each run was corrected for sorting error separately and the runs were then pooled. Here the immuneACCESS table is served through TCRdb, limited to in-frame sequences with V and J called. Missing clones are a known gap in these copies; in checked studies unresolved V genes cover under half, and the rest lacks a known reason. The V and J calls and clone size come from that table; D and trimming were worked out from the DNA. In this sample the table shows 70,000 to 95,000 clones, roughly 90% of which occur a single time. Clones ranked in the top ten supply 0.34% of the sample.

What the authors observed across the whole study: Because only a small number of patients were included, the study had limitations, and the results will need to be validated in larger populations as well as under other immunosuppression protocols. For some patients, the PCR primers changed as time went on, which meant samples from those patients could not be compared with one another at the nucleotide level. Donor-specific Treg expansion exceeded global Treg expansion in tolerant patients, suggesting antigen-driven rather than nonspecific expansion. Biological reproducibility was not directly assessed, although technical replication error appeared to be minimal. The most biologically relevant and donor-specific TCRbeta repertoire appeared to be identified by expanding Tregs with activated donor B cells.

The sequences come from Tregs from blood, collected before the transplant. This TCR was recovered from a human donor who received a combined kidney and bone marrow transplant. The sequence links TRBV5-1 to TRBJ2-1; 10 bases in between match TRBD1. The CDR3 protein is CASVPGTGDLAGTYNEQFF. The nucleotide sequence reads as follows: TGCGCCAGCGTCCCCGGGACAGGGGACTTAGCGGGGACCTACAATGAGCAGTTCTTC.